The 12 T cell receptor beta chains below all came from one sample that was sequenced in a study of T-cell reconstitution after alpha-beta-depleted transplantation in children (dated by TCRdb to 2016 to 2017). Libraries were constructed by PCR. Sequencing relied on an Illumina HiSeq 2500. Molecular barcoding was employed in the preparation of TCR libraries, with unique molecular identifiers being used to normalize TCRbeta repertoire quantification. Clones were called with MiXCR by TCRdb after fastp trimmed the public reads at Q25, and only in-frame beta chains were retained. Rows are unified per CDR3 protein, each entry keeping the most common DNA and genes. The sample table contains about 500,000 distinct CDR3 sequences; only one count was recorded for approximately 32% of them. 2% to 3% of the sample goes to the ten largest clones. The source was PBMCs from the stem cell graft donor, collected from the stem cell graft. These receptors came from a human donor who donated a stem cell graft to a child with aplastic anemia.

This clonotype has a handful of counts. The J gene is TRBJ2-1, the V gene TRBV18; D possibly corresponds to TRBD2 (6 bases). CDR3 length: 14 amino acids. Looked up from germline, CDR1 is KGHSH and CDR2 is LQKENI. V dropped 3 bases and J dropped 6 bases, with 12 bases sitting between them. CDR3 residues: CASSPRGTINEQFF. DNA for the CDR3: TGTGCCAGCTCACCTCGCGGGACGATCAATGAGCAGTTCTTC. The full variable domain, its missing parts supplied by reference TRBV18 and TRBJ2-1, is NAGVMQNPRHLVRRRGQEARLRCSPMKGHSHVYWYRQLPEEGLKFMVYLQKENIIDESGMPKERFSAEFPKEGPSILRIQQVVRGDSAAYFCASSPRGTINEQFFGPGTRLTVL.

This clonotype was counted only a few times. This sequence joins TRBV6-5 and TRBJ2-5, with 9 positions matching TRBD2. The germline CDR1 and CDR2 sequences are MNHEY and SVGAGI. This CDR3 region has 14 residues. V dropped 2 bases and J dropped 3; count of bases not matched to a gene: 1. CDR3 in amino acids: CASSYRLAEETQYF. The CDR3, as DNA: TGTGCCAGCAGTTACCGACTAGCGGAAGAGACCCAGTACTTC.

This clonotype has more than one count but fewer than ten. The chain employs TRBV20-1 and TRBJ2-7; 12 bases map to TRBD2. Looked up from germline, CDR1 is DFQATT and CDR2 is SNEGSKA (reference sequence). CDR3 length: 11 residues. Trimming cost V 5 bases and J 9 bases; bases outside gene matches: 2. DNA of the CDR3: TGCAGTGCTTTGACTAGCGGGGGGCAGTACGTC. Protein product: CSALTSGGQYV.

This chain joins TRBV6-5 and TRBJ1-1, with no clear D. Germline CDR1 MNHEY, CDR2 SVGAGI. The length of the CDR3 is 13 residues. V was cut by 2 bases and J by 7 bases, with 11 bases left in between. CDR3 amino acids: CASSYGPRFEAFF. The CDR3 DNA follows: TGTGCCAGCAGTTACGGGCCCAGGTTTGAAGCTTTCTTT.

V gene TRBV12-3 or TRBV12-4 combines with J gene TRBJ2-5; the D gene could be TRBD1 or TRBD2 (5 bases each). There are 14 residues in the CDR3. The V and J ends lost 6 bases and 5 bases respectively, with 16 bases between them. CDR3 amino acids: CASSLRRETETQYF. CDR3 DNA sequence: TGTGCCAGCAGCCTGCGCAGGGAGACTGAGACCCAGTACTTC.

The rearrangement uses TRBV5-1 and TRBJ1-1, with 7 bases identical to TRBD1. This CDR3 is built from 14 residues. V gave up 0 bases and J gave up 6 bases; unmatched junction bases: 5. Germline loops: CDR1 SGHRS, CDR2 YFSETQ. CDR3 sequence reads: CASSLGQGHPEAFF. The CDR3 nucleotides are TGCGCCAGCAGCTTGGGACAGGGTCACCCTGAAGCTTTCTTT.

This clonotype was observed a handful of times. This chain joins TRBV20-1 and TRBJ2-2, with D unclear. CDR1 is DFQATT and CDR2 is SNEGSKA in the germline V gene (reference sequence). Trimming cost V 3 bases and J 5 bases, with 7 bases left between them. The CDR3 loop spans 12 amino acids. CDR3 sequence: CSARQVTGELFF. The CDR3 region has the DNA TGCAGTGCTAGGCAGGTTACCGGGGAGCTGTTTTTT.

There are many counts of this clonotype. The chain combines TRBV7-9 with TRBJ1-2, with 10 bases that match TRBD1. The CDR3 totals 14 residues. J was trimmed by 6 bases and V by 1 base; bases with no gene match: 2. Germline V gene sequence: CDR1 SEHNR, CDR2 FQNEAQ (reference sequence). CDR3 region: CASSLGGTGDGYTF. CDR3 coding DNA: TGTGCCAGCAGCTTAGGGGGGACAGGGGATGGCTACACCTTC.

A few counts support this clonotype. The V and J genes are TRBV20-1 and TRBJ1-4, with D perhaps matching TRBD1 (6 bases). CDR3 length: 14 residues. V shed 6 bases and J shed 6 bases, with 17 bases lying between them. Germline V gene lookup returns CDR1 DFQATT and CDR2 SNEGSKA (reference sequence). The CDR3 nucleotides are TGCAGTGCGGTAGGGGGGGCAGGTCATGAAAAACTGTTTTTT. This codes for CSAVGGAGHEKLFF.

The chain has TRBV20-1 and TRBJ2-1, with TRBD2 matching over 13 bases. The ends lost 1 base at V and 12 bases at J; junction bases unmatched: 6. Germline V gene sequence: CDR1 DFQATT, CDR2 SNEGSKA (reference sequence). The CDR3 has 14 residues. The CDR3: CSARALRTSGGQFF. The CDR3 nucleotides read TGCAGTGCTAGAGCCCTCAGGACTAGCGGGGGGCAGTTCTTC.

A few counts support this clonotype. The chain combines TRBV18 with TRBJ2-1; possible D gene TRBD1, 5 bases. V dropped 4 bases and J dropped 5 bases, with 15 bases sitting between them. There are 15 residues in the CDR3. CDR1 and CDR2 from the germline V gene are KGHSH and LQKENI. The CDR3 is CASSQSGRINNEQFF. The CDR3 DNA is TGTGCCAGCTCACAGTCAGGGCGAATAAACAATGAGCAGTTCTTC.

This clonotype was counted only a few times. The chain uses TRBV6-5 and TRBJ1-2, with 8 nucleotides matching TRBD1. CDR1 MNHEY and CDR2 SVGAGI come from the germline V gene. The junction had 10 bases not matched to a gene; V was cut back by 2 bases and J by 5 bases. The CDR3 length is 16 residues. Here the CDR3 DNA reads TGTGCCAGCAGTTACCACTCGCGGACAGGGTATTATGGCTACACCTTC. It encodes CASSYHSRTGYYGYTF.